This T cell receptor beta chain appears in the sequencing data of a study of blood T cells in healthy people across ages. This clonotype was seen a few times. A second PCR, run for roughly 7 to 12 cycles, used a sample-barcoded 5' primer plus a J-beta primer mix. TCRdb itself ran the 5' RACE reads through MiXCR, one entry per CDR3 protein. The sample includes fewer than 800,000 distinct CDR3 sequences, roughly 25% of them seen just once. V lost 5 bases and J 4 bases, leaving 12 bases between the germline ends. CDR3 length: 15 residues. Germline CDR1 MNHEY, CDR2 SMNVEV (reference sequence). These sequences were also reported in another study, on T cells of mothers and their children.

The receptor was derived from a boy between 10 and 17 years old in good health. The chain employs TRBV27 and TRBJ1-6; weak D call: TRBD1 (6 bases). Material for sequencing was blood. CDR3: CASSRDRQYNSPLHF. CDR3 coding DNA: TGTGCCAGCAGTCGAGACAGGCAATATAATTCACCCCTCCACTTT.